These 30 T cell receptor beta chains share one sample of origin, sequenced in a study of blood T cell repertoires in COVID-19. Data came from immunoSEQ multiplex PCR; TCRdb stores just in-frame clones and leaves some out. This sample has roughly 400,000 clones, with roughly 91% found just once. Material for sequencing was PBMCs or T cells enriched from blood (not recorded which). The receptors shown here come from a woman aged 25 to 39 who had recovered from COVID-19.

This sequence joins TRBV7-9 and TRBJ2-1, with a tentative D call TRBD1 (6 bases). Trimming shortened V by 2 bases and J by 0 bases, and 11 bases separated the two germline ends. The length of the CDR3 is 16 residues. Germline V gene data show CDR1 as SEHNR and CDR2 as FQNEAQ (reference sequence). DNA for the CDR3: TGTGCCAGCAGCTTATATATAGGGGGCTCCTACAATGAGCAGTTCTTC. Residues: CASSLYIGGSYNEQFF.

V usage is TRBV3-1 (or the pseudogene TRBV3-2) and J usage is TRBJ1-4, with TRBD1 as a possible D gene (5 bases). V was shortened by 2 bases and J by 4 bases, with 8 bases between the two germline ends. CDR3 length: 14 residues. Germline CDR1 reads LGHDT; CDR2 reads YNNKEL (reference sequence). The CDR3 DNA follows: TGTGCCAGCAGCCAAAGAGACAGTAATGAAAAACTGTTTTTT. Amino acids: CASSQRDSNEKLFF.

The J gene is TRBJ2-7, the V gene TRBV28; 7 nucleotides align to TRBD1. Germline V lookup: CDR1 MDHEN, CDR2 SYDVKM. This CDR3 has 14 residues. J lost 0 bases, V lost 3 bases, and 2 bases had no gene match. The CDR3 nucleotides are TGTGCCAGCAGTTTCACAGGGGACTCCTACGAGCAGTACTTC. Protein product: CASSFTGDSYEQYF. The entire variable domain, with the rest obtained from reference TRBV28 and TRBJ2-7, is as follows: DVKVTQSSRYLVKRTGEKVFLECVQDMDHENMFWYRQDPGLGLRLIYFSYDVKMKEKGDIPEGYSVSREKKERFSLILESASTNQTSMYLCASSFTGDSYEQYFGPGTRLTVT.

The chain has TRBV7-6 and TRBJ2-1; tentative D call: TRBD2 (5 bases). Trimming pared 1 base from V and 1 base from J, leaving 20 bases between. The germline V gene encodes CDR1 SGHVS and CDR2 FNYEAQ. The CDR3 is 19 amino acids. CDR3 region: CASSLDSRAPLRSYNEQFF. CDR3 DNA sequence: TGTGCCAGCAGCTTAGATTCGAGGGCGCCACTTCGGTCCTACAATGAGCAGTTCTTC.

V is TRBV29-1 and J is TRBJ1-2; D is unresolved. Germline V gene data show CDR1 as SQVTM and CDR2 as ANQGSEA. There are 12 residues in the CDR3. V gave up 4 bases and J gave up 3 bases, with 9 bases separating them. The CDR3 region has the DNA TGCAGCGTTGTGAGCGGGGACTATGGCTACACCTTC. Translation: CSVVSGDYGYTF.

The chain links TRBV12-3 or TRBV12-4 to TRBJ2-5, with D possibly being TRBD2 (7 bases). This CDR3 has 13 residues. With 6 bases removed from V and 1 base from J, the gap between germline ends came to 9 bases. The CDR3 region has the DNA TGTGCCAGCAGACGGGGGGCCCAAGAGACCCAGTACTTC. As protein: CASRRGAQETQYF.

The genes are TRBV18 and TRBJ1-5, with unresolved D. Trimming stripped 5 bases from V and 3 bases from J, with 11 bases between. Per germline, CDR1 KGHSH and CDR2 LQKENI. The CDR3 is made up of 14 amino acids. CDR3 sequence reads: CASSSAHNNQPQHF. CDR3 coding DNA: TGTGCCAGCTCAAGTGCGCATAACAATCAGCCCCAGCATTTT.

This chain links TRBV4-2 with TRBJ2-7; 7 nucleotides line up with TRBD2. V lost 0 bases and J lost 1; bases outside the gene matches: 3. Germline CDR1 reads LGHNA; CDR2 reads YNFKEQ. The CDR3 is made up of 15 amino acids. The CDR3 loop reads CASSQELASSYEQYF. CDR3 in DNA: TGTGCCAGCAGCCAAGAACTAGCGTCATCCTACGAGCAGTACTTC.

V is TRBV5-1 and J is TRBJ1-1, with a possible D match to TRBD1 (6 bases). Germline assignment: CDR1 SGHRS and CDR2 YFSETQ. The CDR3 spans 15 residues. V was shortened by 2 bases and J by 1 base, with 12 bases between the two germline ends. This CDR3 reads CASSFVGARNTEAFF. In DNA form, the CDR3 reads TGCGCCAGCAGCTTCGTGGGGGCGAGGAACACTGAAGCTTTCTTT.

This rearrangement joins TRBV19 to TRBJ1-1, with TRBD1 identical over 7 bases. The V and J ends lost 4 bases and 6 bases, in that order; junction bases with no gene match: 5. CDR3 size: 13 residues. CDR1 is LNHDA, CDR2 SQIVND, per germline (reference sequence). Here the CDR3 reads CASSTGGRAEAFF. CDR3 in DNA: TGTGCCAGTAGTACAGGGGGGAGAGCTGAAGCTTTCTTT.

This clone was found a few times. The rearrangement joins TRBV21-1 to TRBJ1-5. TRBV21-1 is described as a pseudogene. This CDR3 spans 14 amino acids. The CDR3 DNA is TGTGCCAGCAGCAAAGGCGGTCGCAATCAGCCCCAGCATTTT. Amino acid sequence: CASSKGGRNQPQHF.

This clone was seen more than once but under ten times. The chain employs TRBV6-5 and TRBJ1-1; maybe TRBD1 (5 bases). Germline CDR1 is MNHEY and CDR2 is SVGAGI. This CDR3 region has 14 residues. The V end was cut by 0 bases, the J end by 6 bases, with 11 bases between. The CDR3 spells CASSYSSGFAEAFF. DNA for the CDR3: TGTGCCAGCAGTTACTCGTCAGGGTTCGCTGAAGCTTTCTTT.

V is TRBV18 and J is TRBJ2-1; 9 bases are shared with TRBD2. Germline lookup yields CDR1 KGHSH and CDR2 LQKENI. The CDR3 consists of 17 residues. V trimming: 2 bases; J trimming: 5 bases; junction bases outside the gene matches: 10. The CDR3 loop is CASSPSVGSGGNNEQFF. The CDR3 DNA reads TGTGCCAGCTCACCATCGGTGGGTAGCGGGGGAAACAATGAGCAGTTCTTC.

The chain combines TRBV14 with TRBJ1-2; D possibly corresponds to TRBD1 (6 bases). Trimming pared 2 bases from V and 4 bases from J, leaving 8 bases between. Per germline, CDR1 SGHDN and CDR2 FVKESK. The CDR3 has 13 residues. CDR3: CASSQQGPYGYTF. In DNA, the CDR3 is TGTGCCAGCAGCCAACAGGGGCCCTATGGCTACACCTTC.

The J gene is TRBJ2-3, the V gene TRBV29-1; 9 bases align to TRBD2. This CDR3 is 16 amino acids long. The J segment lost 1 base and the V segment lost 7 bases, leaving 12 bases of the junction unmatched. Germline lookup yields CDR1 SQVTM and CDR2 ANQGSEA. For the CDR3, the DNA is TGCAGCGCCTTTACAATAGCGGGGGCGCGCACAGATACGCAGTATTTT. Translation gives CSAFTIAGARTDTQYF.

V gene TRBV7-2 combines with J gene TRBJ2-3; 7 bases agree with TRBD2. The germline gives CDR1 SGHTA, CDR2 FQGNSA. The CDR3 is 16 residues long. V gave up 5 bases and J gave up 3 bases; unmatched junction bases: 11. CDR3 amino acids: CASSRAAGEGTDTQYF. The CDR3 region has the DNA TGTGCCAGCAGCCGGGCGGCGGGGGAGGGGACAGATACGCAGTATTTT.

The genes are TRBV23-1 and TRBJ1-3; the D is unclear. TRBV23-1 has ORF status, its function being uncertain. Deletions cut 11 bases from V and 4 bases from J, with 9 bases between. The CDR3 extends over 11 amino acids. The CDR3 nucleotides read TGCGCCGGGCGGGAGGGAAACACCATATATTTT. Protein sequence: CAGREGNTIYF.

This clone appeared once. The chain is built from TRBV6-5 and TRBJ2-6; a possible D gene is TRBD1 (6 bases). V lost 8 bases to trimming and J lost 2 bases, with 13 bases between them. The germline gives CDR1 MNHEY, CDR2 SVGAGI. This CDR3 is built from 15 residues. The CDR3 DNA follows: TGTGCCAGCCGAGGGGGTGCCGCTGGGGCCAACGTCCTGACTTTC. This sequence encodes CASRGGAAGANVLTF.

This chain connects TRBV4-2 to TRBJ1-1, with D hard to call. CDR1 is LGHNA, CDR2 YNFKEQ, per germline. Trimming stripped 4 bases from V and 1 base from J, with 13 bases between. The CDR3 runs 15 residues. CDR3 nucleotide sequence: TGTGCCAGCAGCCCAGATGTAATCCCGAACACTGAAGCTTTCTTT. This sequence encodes CASSPDVIPNTEAFF.

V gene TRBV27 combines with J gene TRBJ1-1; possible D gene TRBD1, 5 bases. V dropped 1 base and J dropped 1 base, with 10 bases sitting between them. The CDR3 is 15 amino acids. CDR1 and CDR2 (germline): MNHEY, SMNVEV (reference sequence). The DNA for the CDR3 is TGTGCCAGCAGTTTATTTGGGAGGGGGAACACTGAAGCTTTCTTT. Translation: CASSLFGRGNTEAFF.

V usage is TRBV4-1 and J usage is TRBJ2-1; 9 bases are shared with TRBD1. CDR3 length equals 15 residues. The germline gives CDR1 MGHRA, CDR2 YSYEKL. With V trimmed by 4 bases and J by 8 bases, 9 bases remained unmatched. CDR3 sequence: CASSPLGQGIYEQFF. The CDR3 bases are TGCGCCAGCAGCCCTTTGGGACAGGGTATCTATGAGCAGTTCTTC.

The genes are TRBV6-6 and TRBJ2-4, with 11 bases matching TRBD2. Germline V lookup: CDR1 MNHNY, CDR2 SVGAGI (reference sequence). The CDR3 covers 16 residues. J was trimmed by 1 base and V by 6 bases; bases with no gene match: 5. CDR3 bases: TGTGCCAGCAGCCCCAGACTAGCGGGGGCCAAAAACATTCAGTACTTC. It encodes CASSPRLAGAKNIQYF.

CDR3 sequence: CASSLGGQRHEQYF. The CDR3 coding sequence is TGTGCCAGCAGCTTAGGGGGACAGCGCCACGAGCAGTACTTC. V usage is TRBV7-9 and J usage is TRBJ2-7, with 7 bases lining up with TRBD1. Germline CDR1 and CDR2: SEHNR and FQNEAQ (reference sequence). This CDR3 spans 14 amino acids. V lost 1 base, J lost 5 bases, and 5 bases stayed unmatched. Looking up the rest from reference TRBV7-9 and TRBJ2-7 gives the full variable domain: DTGVSQNPRHKITKRGQNVTFRCDPISEHNRLYWYRQTLGQGPEFLTYFQNEAQLEKSRLLSDRFSAERPKGSFSTLEIQRTEQGDSAMYLCASSLGGQRHEQYFGPGTRLTVT.

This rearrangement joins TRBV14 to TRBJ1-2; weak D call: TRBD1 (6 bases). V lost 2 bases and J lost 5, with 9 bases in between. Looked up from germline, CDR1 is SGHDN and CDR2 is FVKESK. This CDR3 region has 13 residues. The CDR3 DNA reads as TGTGCCAGCAGCCAAAGAACAGGGTATGGCTACACCTTC. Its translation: CASSQRTGYGYTF.

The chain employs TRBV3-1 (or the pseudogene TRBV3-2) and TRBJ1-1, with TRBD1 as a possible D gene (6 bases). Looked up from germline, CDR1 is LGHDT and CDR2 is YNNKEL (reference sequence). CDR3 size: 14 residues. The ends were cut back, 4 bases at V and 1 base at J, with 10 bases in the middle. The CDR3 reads CASSRETGNTEAFF. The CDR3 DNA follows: TGTGCCAGCAGCCGCGAGACAGGGAACACTGAAGCTTTCTTT.

CDR3 DNA: TGTGCCAGCAGCTTGGTGTTCCGGGACAGGGGAGGAGGCTACACCTTC. Protein product: CASSLVFRDRGGGYTF. V and J are TRBV5-6 and TRBJ1-2; 10 nucleotides line up with TRBD1. CDR1 is SGHDT, CDR2 YYEEEE, per germline. Trimming took 0 bases from V and 8 from J; bases not matched to a gene: 10. This CDR3 is 16 amino acids long.

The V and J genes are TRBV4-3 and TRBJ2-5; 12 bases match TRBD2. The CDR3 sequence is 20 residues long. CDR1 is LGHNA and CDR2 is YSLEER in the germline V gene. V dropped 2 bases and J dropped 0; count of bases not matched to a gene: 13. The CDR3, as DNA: TGCGCCAGCAGCCAACCCACCCCCGCCACTAGCGGGGGGAACCAAGAGACCCAGTACTTC. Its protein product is CASSQPTPATSGGNQETQYF.

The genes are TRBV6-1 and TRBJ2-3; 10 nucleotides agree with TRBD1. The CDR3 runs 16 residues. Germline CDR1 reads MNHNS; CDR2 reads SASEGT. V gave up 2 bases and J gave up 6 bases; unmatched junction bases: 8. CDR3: CASSELGQGFRDTQYF. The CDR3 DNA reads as TGTGCCAGCAGTGAATTGGGACAGGGGTTTAGGGATACGCAGTATTTT.

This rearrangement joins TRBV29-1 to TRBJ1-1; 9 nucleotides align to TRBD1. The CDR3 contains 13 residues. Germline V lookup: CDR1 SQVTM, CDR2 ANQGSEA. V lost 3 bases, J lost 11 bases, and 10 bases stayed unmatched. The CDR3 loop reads CSVEGPGQGRAFF. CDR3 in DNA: TGCAGCGTTGAGGGCCCGGGACAGGGAAGGGCTTTCTTT.

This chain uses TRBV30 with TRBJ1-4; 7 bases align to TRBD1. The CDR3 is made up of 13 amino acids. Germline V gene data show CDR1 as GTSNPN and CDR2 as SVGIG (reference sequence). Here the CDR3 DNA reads TGTGCGCGGAATGGGGACAGTAATGAAAAACTGTTTTTT. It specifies CARNGDSNEKLFF. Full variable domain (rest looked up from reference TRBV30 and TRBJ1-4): SQTIHQWPATLVQPVGSPLSLECTVEGTSNPNLYWYRQAAGRGLQLLFYSVGIGQISSEVPQNLSASRPQDRQFILSSKKLLLSDSGFYLCARNGDSNEKLFFGSGTQLSVL.